The next 21 T cell receptor beta chains were all read from a single sample in a study of CD8 T cells in ankylosing spondylitis. Findings and limits, study-wide: What seemed typical of ankylosing spondylitis blood was a TCR beta motif built from roughly eight highly homologous variants.

Their target antigens are unknown. TCRdb itself ran the 5' RACE reads through MiXCR, one entry per CDR3 protein. The repertoire holds about 210,000 distinct CDR3 sequences, with about 7% as singletons. Sequencing input: blood, either unsorted or a sorted T cell fraction (not recorded which). The origin of the receptors is a male donor with ankylosing spondylitis.

Ten or more counts support this clonotype. The chain links TRBV24-1 to TRBJ1-1; the D is unclear. Looked up from germline, CDR1 is KGHDR and CDR2 is SFDVKD. The V end was cut by 5 bases, the J end by 4 bases, with 7 bases between. CDR3 length: 12 amino acids. The CDR3 bases are TGTGCCACCAGTGTAGGAGGCACTGAAGCTTTCTTT. Translation gives CATSVGGTEAFF.

The table lists this clonotype with many counts. This chain uses TRBV28 with TRBJ2-2, with TRBD2 as a possible D gene (5 bases). The V gene lost 8 bases and the J gene lost 0 bases, with 16 bases spanning the gap. The CDR3 is 16 residues long. Looked up from germline, CDR1 is MDHEN and CDR2 is SYDVKM. This chain's CDR3 is CASVGVQLPNTGELFF. In DNA, the CDR3 is TGTGCCAGCGTCGGGGTCCAACTACCGAACACCGGGGAGCTGTTTTTT.

This clonotype appeared many times. V gene TRBV12-5 combines with J gene TRBJ2-6; D not resolved. Trimming stripped 7 bases from V and 0 bases from J, with 13 bases between. There are 16 residues in the CDR3. Germline lookup yields CDR1 LGHNT and CDR2 FRNRAP. DNA of the CDR3: TGTGCTAGTGCCCAGGACGGACCCTCTGGGGCCAACGTCCTGACTTTC. It translates to CASAQDGPSGANVLTF.

The chain recombines TRBV7-9 with TRBJ1-2; D is undetermined. Germline CDR1 is SEHNR and CDR2 is FQNEAQ (reference sequence). The V end was cut by 10 bases, the J end by 6 bases, with 15 bases between. The CDR3 runs 12 residues. The CDR3 nucleotides are TGTGCCACCACTGCTAGCCGTGATGGCTACACCTTC. Its protein product is CATTASRDGYTF.

This clonotype was counted at least ten times. The V and J genes are TRBV5-1 and TRBJ1-5, with 9 bases matching TRBD1. The CDR3 extends over 14 amino acids. Germline CDR1 and CDR2: SGHRS and YFSETQ. With 5 bases clipped from V and 7 bases from J, the junction kept 7 bases outside the gene matches. The DNA of the CDR3 is TGCGCCAGCAGTGACAGGGGGGGAGGACAGCCCCAGCATTTT. Encoded protein: CASSDRGGGQPQHF.

This clonotype showed up just a few times. V and J are TRBV10-3 and TRBJ2-2; perhaps D is TRBD1 or TRBD2 (5 bases each). Germline CDR1 and CDR2: ENHRY and SYGVKD. CDR3 length equals 15 residues. V was cut by 7 bases and J by 4 bases, with 16 bases left in between. The CDR3 here is CAIIRDDTSTGELFF. For the CDR3, the DNA is TGTGCCATCATAAGGGACGATACATCCACCGGGGAGCTGTTTTTT.

This clonotype was seen repeatedly, ten times or more. The genes are TRBV29-1 and TRBJ1-1; D is possibly TRBD1 (6 bases). The CDR3 loop spans 15 amino acids. The V gene lost 4 bases and the J gene lost 1 base, with 16 bases spanning the gap. CDR1 SQVTM and CDR2 ANQGSEA come from the germline V gene. The CDR3 is CSVVFHLGANTEAFF. CDR3 bases: TGCAGCGTTGTTTTTCATTTGGGGGCGAACACTGAAGCTTTCTTT.

This clonotype was counted at least ten times. The chain links TRBV11-2 to TRBJ2-1; possible D gene TRBD1, 5 bases. Trimming stripped 5 bases from V and 9 bases from J, with 20 bases between. From germline, CDR1 is SGHAT and CDR2 FQNNGV. The CDR3 runs 15 residues. DNA for the CDR3: TGTGCCAGCAGCGTTGGGTGGGGCGCATTAGGTGAGCAGTTCTTC. It is translated as CASSVGWGALGEQFF.

This clonotype was seen many times. The V and J genes are TRBV20-1 and TRBJ1-1; D unclear. Germline CDR1 is DFQATT and CDR2 is SNEGSKA (reference sequence). The CDR3 consists of 14 residues. Deletions cut 1 base from V and 4 bases from J, with 13 bases between. The DNA of the CDR3 is TGCAGTGCTAGAGTAGAGGCGGTGATCACTGAAGCTTTCTTT. Translated: CSARVEAVITEAFF.

The sample holds many counts of this clonotype. The CDR3 coding sequence is TGCGCCAGCAGCAAGGGATGGACAGACACTCCCTATGGCTACACCTTC. Translated, it gives CASSKGWTDTPYGYTF. V usage is TRBV5-1 and J usage is TRBJ1-2; a weak D match, TRBD1 (6 bases). Trimming stripped 4 bases from V and 4 bases from J, with 20 bases between. The CDR3 consists of 16 residues. Germline V lookup: CDR1 SGHRS, CDR2 YFSETQ.

This rearrangement joins TRBV25-1 to TRBJ2-5, with TRBD2 as a possible D gene (6 bases). This CDR3 is built from 15 residues. V lost 6 bases, J lost 1 base, and 15 bases lay in between. Germline assignment: CDR1 MGHDK and CDR2 SYGVNS. Here the CDR3 DNA reads TGTGCCAGCAGACAGCTTGGAGGGATCCAAGAGACCCAGTACTTC. Translated: CASRQLGGIQETQYF.

This clonotype was recorded many times. The chain uses TRBV6-4 and TRBJ1-1; D call uncertain. Germline lookup yields CDR1 MRHNA and CDR2 SNTAGT. The V and J ends lost 6 bases and 0 bases respectively, with 8 bases between them. This CDR3 comprises 13 residues. Here the CDR3 DNA reads TGTGCCAGCAGGGCGAATGTGAACACTGAAGCTTTCTTT. Protein sequence: CASRANVNTEAFF.

The chain recombines TRBV7-9 with TRBJ2-7; D not certain. The germline V and J ends were trimmed by 5 bases and 3 bases, with 14 bases remaining between them. This CDR3 has 14 amino acids. The germline gives CDR1 SEHNR, CDR2 FQNEAQ (reference sequence). CDR3 nucleotides: TGTGCCAGCAGCCCCGCGGTAGGGAACTACGAGCAGTACTTC. Amino acids: CASSPAVGNYEQYF. Variable domain in full (rest from reference TRBV7-9 and TRBJ2-7): DTGVSQNPRHKITKRGQNVTFRCDPISEHNRLYWYRQTLGQGPEFLTYFQNEAQLEKSRLLSDRFSAERPKGSFSTLEIQRTEQGDSAMYLCASSPAVGNYEQYFGPGTRLTVT.

The chain uses TRBV25-1 and TRBJ1-1, with D perhaps TRBD1 (5 bases). The V end was cut by 3 bases, the J end by 6 bases, with 11 bases between. Germline V CDR1 and CDR2: MGHDK, SYGVNS. There are 13 residues in the CDR3. CDR3 residues: CASSDRGSAEAFF. CDR3 DNA: TGTGCCAGCAGTGATCGGGGGTCCGCTGAAGCTTTCTTT.

This clonotype was counted a few times. V is TRBV27 and J is TRBJ1-5; no firm D call. Germline loops: CDR1 MNHEY, CDR2 SMNVEV (reference sequence). The CDR3 has 13 amino acids. V was clipped by 3 bases and J by 3 bases, with 6 bases between them. The CDR3 protein is CASSFGFNQPQHF. CDR3 DNA sequence: TGTGCCAGCAGTTTTGGGTTCAATCAGCCCCAGCATTTT.

This chain links TRBV11-3 with TRBJ1-2, with D uncertain. V was shortened by 7 bases and J by 5 bases, with 14 bases between the two germline ends. From germline, CDR1 is SGHNT and CDR2 YENEEA. The CDR3 totals 13 residues. The DNA of the CDR3 is TGTGCCAGCACCCGGAGGGCCCTTTATGGCTACACCTTC. It specifies CASTRRALYGYTF.

This clonotype came up many times. This sequence joins TRBV5-6 and TRBJ1-1; TRBD1 is a possible D gene (5 bases). Trimming took off 3 bases at V and 5 bases at J, with 17 bases between the two ends. The germline V gene has CDR1 SGHDT and CDR2 YYEEEE. The CDR3 is 15 amino acids. CDR3 nucleotides: TGTGCCAGCAGCTGGGGCGTGGCAGGGTGGACTGAAGCTTTCTTT. This codes for CASSWGVAGWTEAFF.

This clonotype was picked up many times. This sequence joins TRBV11-2 and TRBJ2-1; 8 nucleotides align to TRBD2. Looked up from germline, CDR1 is SGHAT and CDR2 is FQNNGV. The CDR3 covers 17 residues. J gave up 2 bases and V 0 bases, and 6 bases lay outside the gene matches. Here the CDR3 DNA reads TGTGCCAGCAGCTTAGATCTAGGGCGGGGGGCCTACAATGAGCAGTTCTTC. It specifies CASSLDLGRGAYNEQFF.

This clonotype was counted many times. The V gene is TRBV5-6, the J gene TRBJ1-6; no definite D call. The CDR3 contains 14 residues. CDR1 and CDR2 from the germline V gene are SGHDT and YYEEEE. V was trimmed by 3 bases and J by 10 bases, leaving 14 bases between them. The CDR3 loop reads CASSSGFPKSPLHF. The CDR3 DNA is TGTGCCAGCAGCTCGGGTTTCCCGAAGTCACCCCTCCACTTT.

This clonotype was detected ten times or more. V and J are TRBV28 and TRBJ1-5, with a weak D call TRBD1 (5 bases). Trimming stripped 6 bases from V and 9 bases from J, with 18 bases between. Germline CDR1 is MDHEN and CDR2 is SYDVKM. The CDR3 is 14 amino acids. The CDR3 protein is CASSGTSLSGPQHF. The CDR3 nucleotides are TGTGCCAGCAGCGGGACGTCCCTAAGTGGGCCCCAGCATTTT.

The table lists this clonotype with many counts. For the CDR3, the DNA is TGTGCCAGCAGTTTACTACTAGCGGGAGGGCCTTACGAGCAGTACTTC. This sequence encodes CASSLLLAGGPYEQYF. This chain connects TRBV27 to TRBJ2-7; 13 bases agree with TRBD2. Germline CDR1 reads MNHEY; CDR2 reads SMNVEV (reference sequence). Unmatched junction bases numbered 5, after V lost 2 bases and J lost 4 bases. The length of the CDR3 is 16 residues.